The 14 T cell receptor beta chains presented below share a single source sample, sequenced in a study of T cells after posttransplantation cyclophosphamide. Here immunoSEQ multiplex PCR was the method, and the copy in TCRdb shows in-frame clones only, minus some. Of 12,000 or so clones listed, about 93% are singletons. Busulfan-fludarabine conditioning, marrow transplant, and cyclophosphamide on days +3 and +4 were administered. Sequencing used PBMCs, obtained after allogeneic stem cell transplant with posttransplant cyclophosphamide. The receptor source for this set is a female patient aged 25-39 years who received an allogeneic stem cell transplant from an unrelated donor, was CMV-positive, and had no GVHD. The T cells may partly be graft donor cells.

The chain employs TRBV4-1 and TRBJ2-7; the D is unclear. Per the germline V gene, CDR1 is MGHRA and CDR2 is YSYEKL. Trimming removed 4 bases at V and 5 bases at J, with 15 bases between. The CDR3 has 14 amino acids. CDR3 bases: TGCGCCAGCAGCCGCGGCCTCACGTCCGACGAGCAGTACTTC. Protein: CASSRGLTSDEQYF.

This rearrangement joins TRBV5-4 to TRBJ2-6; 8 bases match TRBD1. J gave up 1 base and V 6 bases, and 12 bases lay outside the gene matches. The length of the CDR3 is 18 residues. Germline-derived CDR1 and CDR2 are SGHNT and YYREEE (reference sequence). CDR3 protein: CASNFGQGVFSGANVLTF. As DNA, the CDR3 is TGTGCCAGCAACTTCGGACAGGGAGTTTTTTCTGGGGCCAACGTCCTGACTTTC. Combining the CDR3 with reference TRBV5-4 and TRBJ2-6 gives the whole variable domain ETGVTQSPTHLIKTRGQQVTLRCSSQSGHNTVSWYQQALGQGPQFIFQYYREEENGRGNFPPRFSGLQFPNYSSELNVNALELDDSALYLCASNFGQGVFSGANVLTFGAGSRLTVL.

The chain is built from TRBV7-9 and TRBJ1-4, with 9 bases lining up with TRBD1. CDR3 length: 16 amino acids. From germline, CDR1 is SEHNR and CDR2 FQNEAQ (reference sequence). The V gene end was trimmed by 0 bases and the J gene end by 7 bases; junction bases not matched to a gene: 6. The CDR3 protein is CASSLASRGQGEKLFF. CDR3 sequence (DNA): TGTGCCAGCAGCTTAGCTAGTAGGGGACAGGGTGAAAAACTGTTTTTT.

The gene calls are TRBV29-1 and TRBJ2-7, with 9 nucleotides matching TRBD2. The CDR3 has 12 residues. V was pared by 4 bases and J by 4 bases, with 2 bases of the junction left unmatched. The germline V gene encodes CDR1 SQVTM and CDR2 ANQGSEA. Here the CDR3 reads CSVGSGRYEQYF. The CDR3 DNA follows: TGCAGCGTTGGAAGCGGGAGGTACGAGCAGTACTTC.

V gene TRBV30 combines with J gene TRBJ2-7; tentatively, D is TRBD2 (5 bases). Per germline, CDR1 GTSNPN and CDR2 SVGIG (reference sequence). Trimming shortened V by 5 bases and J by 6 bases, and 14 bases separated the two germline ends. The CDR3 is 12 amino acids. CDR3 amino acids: CAWDYAFSEQYF. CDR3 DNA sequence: TGTGCCTGGGACTATGCCTTTTCCGAGCAGTACTTC.

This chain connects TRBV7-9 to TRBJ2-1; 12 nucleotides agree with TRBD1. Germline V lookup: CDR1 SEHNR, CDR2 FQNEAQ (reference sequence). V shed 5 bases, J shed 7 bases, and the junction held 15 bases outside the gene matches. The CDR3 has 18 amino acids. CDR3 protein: CASSPGQGAISGGNEQFF. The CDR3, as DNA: TGTGCCAGCAGCCCGGGACAGGGGGCAATTAGCGGGGGGAATGAGCAGTTCTTC.

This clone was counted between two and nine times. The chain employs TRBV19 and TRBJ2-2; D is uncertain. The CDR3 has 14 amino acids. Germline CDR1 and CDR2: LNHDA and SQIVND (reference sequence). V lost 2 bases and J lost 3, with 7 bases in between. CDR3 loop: CASSIRQDTGELFF. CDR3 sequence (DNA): TGTGCCAGTAGTATAAGGCAGGACACCGGGGAGCTGTTTTTT.

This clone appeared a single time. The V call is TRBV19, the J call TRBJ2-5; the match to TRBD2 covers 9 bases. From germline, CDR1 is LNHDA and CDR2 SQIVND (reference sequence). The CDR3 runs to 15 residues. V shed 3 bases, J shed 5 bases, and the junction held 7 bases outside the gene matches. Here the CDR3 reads CASSILAGMAETQYF. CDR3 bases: TGTGCCAGTAGTATTCTAGCGGGAATGGCGGAGACCCAGTACTTC.

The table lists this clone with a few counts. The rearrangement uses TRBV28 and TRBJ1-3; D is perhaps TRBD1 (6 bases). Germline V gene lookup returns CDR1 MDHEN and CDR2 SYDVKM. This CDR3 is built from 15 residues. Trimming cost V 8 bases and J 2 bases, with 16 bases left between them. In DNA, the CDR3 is TGTGCCAGCGGACTCAATCCAGGGGCTGGAAACACCATATATTTT. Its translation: CASGLNPGAGNTIYF.

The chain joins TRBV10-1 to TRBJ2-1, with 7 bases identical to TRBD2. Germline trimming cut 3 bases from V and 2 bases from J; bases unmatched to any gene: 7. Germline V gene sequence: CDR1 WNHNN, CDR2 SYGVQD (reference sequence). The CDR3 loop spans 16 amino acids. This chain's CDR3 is CASSDVAGEAYNEQFF. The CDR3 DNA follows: TGCGCCAGCAGTGACGTGGCGGGAGAGGCCTACAATGAGCAGTTCTTC.

Here the CDR3 DNA reads TGTGCCAGCAGCTTGGAGCGAGGGAGCCCCCTCCACTTT. It specifies CASSLERGSPLHF. The chain has TRBV5-5 and TRBJ1-6; D is unresolved. CDR3 length: 13 amino acids. V lost 0 bases to trimming and J lost 13 bases, with 11 bases between them. The germline gives CDR1 SGHKS, CDR2 YYEKEE (reference sequence).

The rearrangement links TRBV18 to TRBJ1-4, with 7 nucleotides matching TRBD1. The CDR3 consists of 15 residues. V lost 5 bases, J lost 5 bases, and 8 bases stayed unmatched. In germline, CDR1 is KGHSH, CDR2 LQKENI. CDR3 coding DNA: TGTGCCAGCTCATGGATAGGGGACAGAAATGAAAAACTGTTTTTT. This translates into CASSWIGDRNEKLFF.

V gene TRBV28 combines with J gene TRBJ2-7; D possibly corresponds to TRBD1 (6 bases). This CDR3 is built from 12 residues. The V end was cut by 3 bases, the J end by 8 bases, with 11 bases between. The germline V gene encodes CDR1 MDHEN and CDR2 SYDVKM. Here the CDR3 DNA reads TGTGCCAGCAGTTTCGGGCAGGGGAAGCAGTACTTC. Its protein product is CASSFGQGKQYF. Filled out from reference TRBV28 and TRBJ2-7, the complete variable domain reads DVKVTQSSRYLVKRTGEKVFLECVQDMDHENMFWYRQDPGLGLRLIYFSYDVKMKEKGDIPEGYSVSREKKERFSLILESASTNQTSMYLCASSFGQGKQYFGPGTRLTVT.

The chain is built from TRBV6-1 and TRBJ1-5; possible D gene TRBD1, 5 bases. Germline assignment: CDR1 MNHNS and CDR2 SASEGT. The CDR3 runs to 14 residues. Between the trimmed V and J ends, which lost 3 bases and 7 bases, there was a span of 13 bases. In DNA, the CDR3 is TGTGCCAGCAGTGAGAACAGGAGGGGCCAGCCCCAGCATTTT. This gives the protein CASSENRRGQPQHF.